The 20 T cell receptor beta chains listed next were all sequenced from one sample in a study of human T cells and chemical hapten exposure. TCRdb reprocessed the RACE reads via MiXCR and lists one record per CDR3 protein. The data contain around 380,000 distinct CDR3 sequences, 5% to 6.5% of them singletons. Time point indicated: pre-sensitization, week 0. The sample's treatment: therapeutic diphenylcyclopropenone sensitization with weekly scalp DPC. This specimen was whole blood, taken in connection with sensitization to the hapten diphenylcyclopropenone (DPC). All receptors come from a woman between 18 and 30 years old with alopecia areata. Some clones in this sample may be carry-over from other donors' samples.

This clonotype was picked up a small number of times. This chain links TRBV6-5 with TRBJ1-1; no firm D call. The CDR3 loop spans 13 amino acids. Trimming took off 5 bases at V and 1 base at J, with 8 bases between the two ends. Germline CDR1 and CDR2: MNHEY and SVGAGI. The CDR3 DNA is TGTGCCAGCAGTGCGAGAGGGAACACTGAAGCTTTCTTT. Amino acids: CASSARGNTEAFF.

This clonotype was picked up many times. The rearrangement joins TRBV20-1 to TRBJ1-3; the D gene is possibly TRBD1 (5 bases). Germline V gene lookup returns CDR1 DFQATT and CDR2 SNEGSKA (reference sequence). The CDR3 is made up of 13 amino acids. Trimming took 3 bases from V and 4 from J, leaving 10 bases between them. Here the CDR3 reads CSASWGDGNTIYF. The CDR3 bases are TGCAGTGCTAGTTGGGGGGACGGAAACACCATATATTTT.

This clonotype was observed at least ten times. This chain uses TRBV7-6 with TRBJ1-1; no clear D. CDR1 and CDR2 from the germline V gene are SGHVS and FNYEAQ. The CDR3 sequence is 19 residues long. Trimming took 2 bases from V and 5 from J, leaving 27 bases between them. The DNA of the CDR3 is TGTGCCAGCAGCTTATTTCAGCAGGCGGCAGGTTTAGTTGTGACTGAAGCTTTCTTT. It encodes CASSLFQQAAGLVVTEAFF.

In its sample, this clonotype was seen a few times. CDR3 amino acids: CASSSTTGLRTEAFF. The CDR3, as DNA: TGTGCCAGCAGTTCCACGACAGGGTTAAGAACTGAAGCTTTCTTT. The chain couples TRBV27 to TRBJ1-1, with TRBD1 matching over 7 bases. Unmatched junction bases numbered 10, after V lost 4 bases and J lost 5 bases. Germline V gene lookup returns CDR1 MNHEY and CDR2 SMNVEV (reference sequence). The CDR3 is 15 residues long.

The sample holds many counts of this clonotype. The V and J genes are TRBV5-1 and TRBJ2-3, with D perhaps TRBD2 (6 bases). V lost 7 bases and J lost 6, with 15 bases in between. CDR3 length equals 13 residues. Per the germline V gene, CDR1 is SGHRS and CDR2 is YFSETQ. CDR3 DNA: TGCGCCAGCTTCAGGGACTCGGAGGATACGCAGTATTTT. It specifies CASFRDSEDTQYF.

This clonotype was seen at least ten times. The chain uses TRBV15 and TRBJ1-3, with 7 nucleotides matching TRBD1. V lost 4 bases, J lost 4 bases, and 10 bases stayed unmatched. There are 16 residues in the CDR3. Germline CDR1 and CDR2: LNHNV and YYDKDF (reference sequence). The CDR3 region has the DNA TGTGCCACCAGCACGCCTGTCGACAGGGTCGGAAACACCATATATTTT. It encodes CATSTPVDRVGNTIYF.

The chain has TRBV6-6 and TRBJ1-1; D possibly corresponds to TRBD1 (5 bases). Trimming removed 0 bases from V and 5 bases from J, with 19 bases in between. The V gene's germline CDR1 is MNHNY and CDR2 SVGAGI (reference sequence). This CDR3 spans 17 amino acids. CDR3 in DNA: TGTGCCAGCAGTTACTCGACTTTGGGAGAAGGGGAGACTGAAGCTTTCTTT. Translated: CASSYSTLGEGETEAFF.

This clonotype was picked up many times. The chain links TRBV9 to TRBJ2-3, with TRBD2 matching 9 bases. The germline gives CDR1 SGDLS, CDR2 YYNGEE. The junction had 3 bases not matched to a gene; V was cut back by 0 bases and J by 1 base. The length of the CDR3 is 16 residues. CDR3 region: CASSVGLAGGTDTQYF. The CDR3 DNA follows: TGTGCCAGCAGCGTAGGGTTAGCGGGGGGCACAGATACGCAGTATTTT.

J is TRBJ1-6 and V is TRBV3-1, with 11 bases that match TRBD1. The ends lost 0 bases at V and 10 bases at J; junction bases unmatched: 5. CDR1 LGHDT and CDR2 YNNKEL come from the germline V gene (reference sequence). This CDR3 comprises 16 residues. The CDR3, as DNA: TGTGCCAGCAGCCAAGATTACGGGACAGGGGGGTCACCCCTCCACTTT. Encoded protein: CASSQDYGTGGSPLHF.

This clonotype has at least ten counts. Here the CDR3 DNA reads TGCAGCGTTGACCGAATTAAAGCGAGTGAGCAGTTCTTC. Amino acid sequence: CSVDRIKASEQFF. J is TRBJ2-1 and V is TRBV29-1; D uncertain. The germline V gene encodes CDR1 SQVTM and CDR2 ANQGSEA. V lost 3 bases and J lost 9, with 15 bases in between. CDR3 length: 13 residues.

The chain employs TRBV27 and TRBJ2-4; tentative D call: TRBD1 (6 bases). CDR1 MNHEY and CDR2 SMNVEV come from the germline V gene (reference sequence). The CDR3 extends over 12 amino acids. Trimming cost V 5 bases and J 8 bases, with 10 bases left between them. DNA for the CDR3: TGTGCCAGCAGTCTGAAGGGGGACATTCAGTACTTC. Amino acids: CASSLKGDIQYF.

There are many counts of this clonotype. The chain combines TRBV5-1 with TRBJ1-1, with TRBD1 matching over 7 bases. Trimming removed 2 bases from V and 5 bases from J; junction bases left unmatched: 12. Germline-derived CDR1 and CDR2 are SGHRS and YFSETQ. CDR3 length equals 16 residues. Written as DNA, the CDR3 is TGCGCCAGCAGCTTCTCCTCAGGGGGAGCGCGGACTGAAGCTTTCTTT. Translation gives CASSFSSGGARTEAFF.

J is TRBJ2-3 and V is TRBV20-1; no clear D gene. Looked up from germline, CDR1 is DFQATT and CDR2 is SNEGSKA (reference sequence). The CDR3 has 12 amino acids. Trimming left V 2 bases short and J 6 bases short, with 9 bases between. CDR3 DNA sequence: TGCAGTGCTAGACCTAGTTGGGATACGCAGTATTTT. Translating it yields CSARPSWDTQYF.

This clonotype came up a few times. The chain joins TRBV7-9 to TRBJ1-2, with D possibly matching TRBD1 (5 bases). Trimming pared 7 bases from V and 1 base from J, leaving 13 bases between. The CDR3 has 14 amino acids. Germline V gene sequence: CDR1 SEHNR, CDR2 FQNEAQ (reference sequence). CDR3 in amino acids: CASTHGGLNYGYTF. The CDR3 coding sequence is TGTGCCAGCACCCATGGGGGTCTTAACTATGGCTACACCTTC.

This clonotype appeared many times. The chain uses TRBV20-1 and TRBJ2-7, with 9 bases that match TRBD1. The junction had 6 bases not matched to a gene; V was cut back by 4 bases and J by 5 bases. Germline CDR1 DFQATT, CDR2 SNEGSKA (reference sequence). This CDR3 has 13 residues. In nucleotides, the CDR3 is TGCAGTGCTAAGGGTTGGACAGGGGACGAGCAGTACTTC. Translation gives CSAKGWTGDEQYF.

The chain joins TRBV23-1 to TRBJ2-1; 13 bases are shared with TRBD2. TRBV23-1 is sorted into the ORF group, with uncertain function. V was pared by 9 bases and J by 4 bases, with 6 bases of the junction left unmatched. This CDR3 spans 15 amino acids. The CDR3 loop reads CARSRLAGGYNEQFF. The CDR3 DNA reads as TGCGCCAGATCCCGACTAGCGGGGGGATACAATGAGCAGTTCTTC.

The table lists this clonotype with many counts. The chain carries TRBV4-1 and TRBJ2-2; TRBD1 aligns across 9 bases. The CDR3 spans 16 residues. J was trimmed by 2 bases and V by 5 bases; bases with no gene match: 6. Germline CDR1 MGHRA, CDR2 YSYEKL. The CDR3 DNA reads as TGCGCCAGCAGCGCACGGACAGGGGTCAACACCGGGGAGCTGTTTTTT. This codes for CASSARTGVNTGELFF.

This clonotype has ten or more counts. The genes are TRBV6-5 and TRBJ2-3; 7 nucleotides line up with TRBD2. Germline V gene data show CDR1 as MNHEY and CDR2 as SVGAGI. V lost 8 bases, J lost 2 bases, and 4 bases stayed unmatched. The CDR3 contains 13 residues. The CDR3 region has the DNA TGTGCCAGCCGGCGGGGGATCACAGATACGCAGTATTTT. As protein: CASRRGITDTQYF.

This clonotype was recorded at least ten times. The chain has TRBV6-2 or TRBV6-3 and TRBJ2-1; D unclear. The germline V and J ends were trimmed by 2 bases and 0 bases, with 8 bases remaining between them. The CDR3 is 15 residues long. Per germline, CDR1 MNHEY and CDR2 SVGEGT. The CDR3 nucleotides are TGTGCCAGCAGTTACACCGGAAGCTCCTACAATGAGCAGTTCTTC. Its translation: CASSYTGSSYNEQFF.

The V gene is TRBV19, the J gene TRBJ2-3; D is undetermined. The CDR3 totals 15 residues. V lost 1 base and J 2 bases, leaving 10 bases between the germline ends. From germline, CDR1 is LNHDA and CDR2 SQIVND (reference sequence). CDR3 coding DNA: TGTGCCAGTAGTATAGGACCAGCTAACACAGATACGCAGTATTTT. Its protein product is CASSIGPANTDTQYF.